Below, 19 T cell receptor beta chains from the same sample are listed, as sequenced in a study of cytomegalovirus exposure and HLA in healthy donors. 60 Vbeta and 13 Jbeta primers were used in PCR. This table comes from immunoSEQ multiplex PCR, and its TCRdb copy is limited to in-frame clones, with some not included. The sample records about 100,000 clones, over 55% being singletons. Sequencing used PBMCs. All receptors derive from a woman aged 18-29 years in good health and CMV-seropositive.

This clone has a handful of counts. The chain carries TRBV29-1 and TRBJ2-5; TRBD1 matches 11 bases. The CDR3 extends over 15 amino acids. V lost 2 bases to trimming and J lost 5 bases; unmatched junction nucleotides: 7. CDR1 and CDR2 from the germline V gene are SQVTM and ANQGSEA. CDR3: CSVEPDRGRVETQYF. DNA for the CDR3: TGCAGCGTTGAACCGGACAGGGGGCGCGTGGAGACCCAGTACTTC.

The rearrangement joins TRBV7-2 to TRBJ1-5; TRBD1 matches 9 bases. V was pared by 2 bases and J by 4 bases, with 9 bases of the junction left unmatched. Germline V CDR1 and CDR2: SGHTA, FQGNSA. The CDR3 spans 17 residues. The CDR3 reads CASSLFPQGARNQPQHF. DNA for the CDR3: TGTGCCAGCAGCTTATTCCCACAGGGGGCGAGGAATCAGCCCCAGCATTTT.

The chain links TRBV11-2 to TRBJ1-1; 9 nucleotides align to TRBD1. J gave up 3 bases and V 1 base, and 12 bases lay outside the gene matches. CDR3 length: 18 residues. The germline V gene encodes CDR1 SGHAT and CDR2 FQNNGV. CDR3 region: CASSLVLGQGKRDTEAFF. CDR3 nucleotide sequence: TGTGCCAGCAGCTTAGTATTAGGACAGGGGAAAAGGGACACTGAAGCTTTCTTT.

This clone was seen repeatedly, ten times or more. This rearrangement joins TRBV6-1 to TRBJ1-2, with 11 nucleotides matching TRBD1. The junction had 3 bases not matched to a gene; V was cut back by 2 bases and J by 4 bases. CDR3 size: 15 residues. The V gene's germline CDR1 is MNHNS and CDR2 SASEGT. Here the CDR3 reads CASSEPGTGGYGYTF. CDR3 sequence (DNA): TGTGCCAGCAGTGAACCCGGGACAGGGGGCTATGGCTACACCTTC.

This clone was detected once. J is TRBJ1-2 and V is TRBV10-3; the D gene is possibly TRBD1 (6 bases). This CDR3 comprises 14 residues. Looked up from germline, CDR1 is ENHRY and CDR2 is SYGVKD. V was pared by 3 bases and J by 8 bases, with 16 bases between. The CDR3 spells CAISDSGQGSGYTF. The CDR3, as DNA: TGTGCCATCAGTGACTCAGGGCAGGGGTCGGGCTACACCTTC.

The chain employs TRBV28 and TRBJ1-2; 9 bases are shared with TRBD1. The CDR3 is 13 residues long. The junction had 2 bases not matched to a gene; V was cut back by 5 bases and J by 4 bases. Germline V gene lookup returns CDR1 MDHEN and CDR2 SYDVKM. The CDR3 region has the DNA TGTGCCAGCAGTAGGGACAGGGCCTATGGCTACACCTTC. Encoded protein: CASSRDRAYGYTF.

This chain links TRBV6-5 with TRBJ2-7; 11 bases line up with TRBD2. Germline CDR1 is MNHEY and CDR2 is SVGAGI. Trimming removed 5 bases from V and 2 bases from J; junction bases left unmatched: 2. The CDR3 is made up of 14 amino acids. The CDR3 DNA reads TGTGCCAGCAGTCTAGCGGGAGGTGCCTACGAGCAGTACTTC. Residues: CASSLAGGAYEQYF.

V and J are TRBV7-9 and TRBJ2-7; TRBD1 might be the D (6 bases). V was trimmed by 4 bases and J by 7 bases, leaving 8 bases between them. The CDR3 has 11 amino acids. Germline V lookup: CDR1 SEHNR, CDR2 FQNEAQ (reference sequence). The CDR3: CASSSDREQYF. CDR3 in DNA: TGTGCCAGCAGCTCTGACAGGGAGCAGTACTTC.

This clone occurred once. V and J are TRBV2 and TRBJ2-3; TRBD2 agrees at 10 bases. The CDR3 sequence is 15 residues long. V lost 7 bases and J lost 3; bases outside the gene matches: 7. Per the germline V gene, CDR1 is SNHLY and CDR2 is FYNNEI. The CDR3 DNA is TGTGCCAGCACAAAGCGGGGGGGCACTACAGATACGCAGTATTTT. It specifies CASTKRGGTTDTQYF. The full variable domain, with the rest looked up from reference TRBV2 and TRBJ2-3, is EPEVTQTPSHQVTQMGQEVILRCVPISNHLYFYWYRQILGQKVEFLVSFYNNEISEKSEIFDDQFSVERPDGSNFTLKIRSTKLEDSAMYFCASTKRGGTTDTQYFGPGTRLTVL.

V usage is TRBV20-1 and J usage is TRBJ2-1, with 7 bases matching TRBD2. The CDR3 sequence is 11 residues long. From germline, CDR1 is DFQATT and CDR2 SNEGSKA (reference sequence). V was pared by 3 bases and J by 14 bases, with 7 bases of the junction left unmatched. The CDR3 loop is CSASPAGVKFF. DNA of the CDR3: TGCAGTGCTAGTCCGGCGGGGGTAAAGTTCTTC.

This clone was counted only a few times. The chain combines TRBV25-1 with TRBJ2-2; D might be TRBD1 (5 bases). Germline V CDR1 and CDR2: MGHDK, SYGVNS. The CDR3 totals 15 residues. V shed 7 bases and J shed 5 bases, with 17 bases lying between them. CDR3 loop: CASTQTEAGTGELFF. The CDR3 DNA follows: TGTGCCAGCACTCAAACTGAGGCAGGGACCGGGGAGCTGTTTTTT.

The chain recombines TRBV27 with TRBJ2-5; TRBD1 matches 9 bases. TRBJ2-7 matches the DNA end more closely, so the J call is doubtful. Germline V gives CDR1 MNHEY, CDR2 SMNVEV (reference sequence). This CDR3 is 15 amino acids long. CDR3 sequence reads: CASSPGQGPSYEQYF. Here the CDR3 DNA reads TGTGCCAGCAGCCCCGGACAGGGGCCCTCCTACGAGCAGTACTTC.

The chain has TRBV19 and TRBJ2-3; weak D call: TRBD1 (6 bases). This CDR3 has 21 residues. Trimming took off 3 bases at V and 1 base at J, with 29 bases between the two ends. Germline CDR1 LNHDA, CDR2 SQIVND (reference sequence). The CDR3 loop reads CASSMDPGVGGSTPRTDTQYF. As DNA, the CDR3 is TGTGCCAGTAGTATGGACCCTGGGGTTGGGGGCTCGACTCCTCGCACAGATACGCAGTATTTT.

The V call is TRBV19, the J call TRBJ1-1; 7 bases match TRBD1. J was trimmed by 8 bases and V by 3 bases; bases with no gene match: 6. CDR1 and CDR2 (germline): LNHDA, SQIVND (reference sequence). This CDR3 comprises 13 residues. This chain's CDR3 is CASSIGQDVEAFF. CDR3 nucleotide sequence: TGTGCCAGTAGTATCGGACAGGACGTGGAAGCTTTCTTT.

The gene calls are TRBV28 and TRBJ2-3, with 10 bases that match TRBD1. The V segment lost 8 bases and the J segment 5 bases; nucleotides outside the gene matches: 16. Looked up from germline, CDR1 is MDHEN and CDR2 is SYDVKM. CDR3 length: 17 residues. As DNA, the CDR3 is TGTGCCAGCGGATCACATCCGGGACAGGGGAGAGGAGATACGCAGTATTTT. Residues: CASGSHPGQGRGDTQYF.

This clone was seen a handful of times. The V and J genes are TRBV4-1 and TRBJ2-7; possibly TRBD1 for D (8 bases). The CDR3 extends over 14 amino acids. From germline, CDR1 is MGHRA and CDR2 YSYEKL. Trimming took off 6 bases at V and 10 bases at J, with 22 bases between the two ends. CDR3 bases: TGCGCCAGCAGTCTACAGGGGGGGGCAGTTGAACAGTACTTC. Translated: CASSLQGGAVEQYF.

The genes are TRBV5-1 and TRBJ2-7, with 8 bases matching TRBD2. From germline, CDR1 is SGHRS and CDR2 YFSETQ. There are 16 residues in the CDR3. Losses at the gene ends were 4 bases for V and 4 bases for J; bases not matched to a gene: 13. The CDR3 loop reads CASSPAVASGGYEQYF. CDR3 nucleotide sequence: TGCGCCAGCAGCCCGGCCGTGGCGAGCGGGGGTTACGAGCAGTACTTC. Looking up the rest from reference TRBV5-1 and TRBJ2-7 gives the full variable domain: KAGVTQTPRYLIKTRGQQVTLSCSPISGHRSVSWYQQTPGQGLQFLFEYFSETQRNKGNFPGRFSGRQFSNSRSEMNVSTLELGDSALYLCASSPAVASGGYEQYFGPGTRLTVT.

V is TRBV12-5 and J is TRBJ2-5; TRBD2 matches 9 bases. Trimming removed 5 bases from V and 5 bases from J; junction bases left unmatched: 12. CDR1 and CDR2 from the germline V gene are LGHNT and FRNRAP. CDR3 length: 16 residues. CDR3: CASGLWVAGAPETQYF. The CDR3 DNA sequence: TGTGCTAGTGGTCTATGGGTAGCGGGGGCCCCCGAGACCCAGTACTTC. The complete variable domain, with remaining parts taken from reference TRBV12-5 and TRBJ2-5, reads DARVTQTPRHKVTEMGQEVTMRCQPILGHNTVFWYRQTMMQGLELLAYFRNRAPLDDSGMPKDRFSAEMPDATLATLKIQPSEPRDSAVYFCASGLWVAGAPETQYFGPGTRLLVL.

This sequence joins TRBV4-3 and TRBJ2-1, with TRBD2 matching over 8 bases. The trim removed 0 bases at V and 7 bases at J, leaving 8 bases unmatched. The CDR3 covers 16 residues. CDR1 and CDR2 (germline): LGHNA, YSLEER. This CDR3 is CASSQDPTGGVNEQFF. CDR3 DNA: TGCGCCAGCAGCCAAGATCCAACGGGGGGGGTGAATGAGCAGTTCTTC.